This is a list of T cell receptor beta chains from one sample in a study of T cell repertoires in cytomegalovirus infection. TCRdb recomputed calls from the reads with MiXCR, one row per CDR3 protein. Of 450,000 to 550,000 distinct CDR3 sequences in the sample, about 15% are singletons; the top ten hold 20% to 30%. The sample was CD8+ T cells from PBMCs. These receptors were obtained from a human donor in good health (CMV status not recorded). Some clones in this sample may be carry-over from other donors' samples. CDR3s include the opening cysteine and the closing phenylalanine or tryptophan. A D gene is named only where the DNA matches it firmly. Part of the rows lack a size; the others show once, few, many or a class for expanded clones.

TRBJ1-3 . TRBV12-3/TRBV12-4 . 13 CASSFFSGNTIYF TGTGCCAGCAGTTTTTTTTCTGGAAACACCATATATTTT
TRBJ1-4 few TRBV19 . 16 CASSITGIATNEKLFF TGTGCCAGTAGTATAACGGGAATCGCAACTAATGAAAAACTGTTTTTT
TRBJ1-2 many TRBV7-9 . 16 CASSSAEQGTSYGYTF TGTGCCAGCAGCTCCGCCGAACAGGGAACCTCCTATGGCTACACCTTC
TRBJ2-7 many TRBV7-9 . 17 CASSSPTGTSVSYEQYF TGTGCCAGCAGCTCTCCGACAGGCACATCGGTGTCCTACGAGCAGTACTTC
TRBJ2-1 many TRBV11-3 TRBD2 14 CASSLSSGSDEQFF TGTGCCAGCAGCTTATCTAGCGGGAGCGATGAGCAGTTCTTC
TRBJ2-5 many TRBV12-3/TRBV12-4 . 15 CASSLKRTYRETQYF TGTGCCAGCAGTTTAAAGAGGACGTATAGGGAGACCCAGTACTTC
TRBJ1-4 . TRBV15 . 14 CATSRAAGDEKLFF TGTGCCACCAGCAGAGCTGCCGGGGATGAAAAACTGTTTTTT
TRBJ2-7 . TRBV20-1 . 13 CSARKRAFYEQYF TGCAGTGCTAGGAAGCGGGCTTTCTACGAGCAGTACTTC
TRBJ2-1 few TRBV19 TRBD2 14 CASSIQRELSEQFF TGTGCCAGTAGTATCCAGCGGGAGTTAAGTGAGCAGTTCTTC
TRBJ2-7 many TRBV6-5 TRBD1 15 CASSSPTGTGYEQYF TGTGCCAGCAGTTCCCCAACCGGGACAGGGTACGAGCAGTACTTC
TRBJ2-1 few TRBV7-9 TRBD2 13 CANTGREANEQFF TGTGCCAACACGGGGCGGGAGGCCAATGAGCAGTTCTTC
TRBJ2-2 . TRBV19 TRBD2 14 CASNSREGAGELFF TGTGCCAGTAACAGTCGGGAGGGCGCCGGGGAGCTGTTTTTT
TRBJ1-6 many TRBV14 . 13 CASSPPGLAPLHF TGTGCCAGCAGCCCGCCGGGACTAGCACCCCTCCACTTT
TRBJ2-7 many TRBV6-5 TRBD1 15 CASSYSAQGTYEQYF TGTGCCAGCAGTTACTCGGCACAGGGGACCTACGAGCAGTACTTC